The sequence of this T cell receptor (beta chain) was determined in a study of CD8 T cells in ankylosing spondylitis. The ends were cut back, 7 bases at V and 5 bases at J, with 23 bases in the middle. There are 16 residues in the CDR3. CDR1 and CDR2 (germline): MGHDK, SYGVNS. General study points: A TCR beta motif of 8 or 9 highly homologous variants appeared characteristic of ankylosing spondylitis blood. Matched ankylosing spondylitis synovial fluid reportedly showed significant enrichment of disease-linked clones.

TCRdb called the 5' RACE reads again in MiXCR, with one record for every CDR3 protein. The sample holds about 460,000 distinct CDR3 sequences, about 5% seen once. In this sample, this clonotype turned up many times. As yet, its antigen is unknown. Specimen: blood, either unsorted or a sorted T cell fraction (not recorded which). The chain combines TRBV25-1 with TRBJ1-1; weak D call: TRBD1 (5 bases). This TCR came from a male donor with ankylosing spondylitis. CDR3: CASTTPTGVTPTEAFF. The CDR3 DNA sequence: TGTGCCAGCACCACCCCTACAGGAGTGACACCGACTGAAGCTTTCTTT.